The sequence of this TCR beta chain was determined in a study of Ad26.COV2.S vaccination and SARS-CoV-2 variants. Study summary: Recipients of Ad26.COV2.S got it intramuscularly, once or twice 56 days apart. Findings of the study overall: Breadth of non-spike TCRs did not differ between vaccinees and placebo recipients.

Regarding this clone: What it recognizes is unknown.

Treatment reported: some 20 received Ad26.COV2.S at low or high dose, single or two shots; 5 received placebo; per-sample allocation not given. At day 63 after the first vaccine or placebo injection, samples were drawn. A Boston adult aged 18-55 years was the donor. Assay: immunoSEQ multiplex PCR; the TCRdb copy retains only in-frame clones and omits some. The repertoire holds approximately 500,000 clones, around 88% seen once, with around 13% in the top ten. The CDR3 runs 15 residues. This TCR was sampled from a person aged 18-65 years who received the Ad26.COV2.S COVID-19 vaccine or a placebo. The material sequenced was peripheral blood, taken in a trial of Ad26.COV2.S vaccine versus placebo. The V and J genes are TRBV21-1 and TRBJ1-1. TRBV21-1 is classified as a pseudogene. CDR3 sequence: CASRPQERGNTEAFF. DNA of the CDR3: TGTGCCAGCCGCCCTCAGGAGAGGGGGAACACTGAAGCTTTCTTT.